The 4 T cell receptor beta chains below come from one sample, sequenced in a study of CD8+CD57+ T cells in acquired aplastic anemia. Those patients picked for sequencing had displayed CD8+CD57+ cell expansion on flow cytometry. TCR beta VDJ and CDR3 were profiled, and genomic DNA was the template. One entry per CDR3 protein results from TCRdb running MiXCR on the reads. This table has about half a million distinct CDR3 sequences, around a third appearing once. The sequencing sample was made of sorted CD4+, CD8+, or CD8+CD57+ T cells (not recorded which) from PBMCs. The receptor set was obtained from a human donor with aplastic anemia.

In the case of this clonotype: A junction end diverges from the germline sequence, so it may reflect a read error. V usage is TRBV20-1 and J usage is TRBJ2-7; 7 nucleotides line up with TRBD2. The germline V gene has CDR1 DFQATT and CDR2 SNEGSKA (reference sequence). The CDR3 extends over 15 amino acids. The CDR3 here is CSAIKLSSGQYEPYF. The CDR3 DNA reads TGCAGTGCTATTAAACTTTCTAGCGGACAATACGAGCCGTACTTC.

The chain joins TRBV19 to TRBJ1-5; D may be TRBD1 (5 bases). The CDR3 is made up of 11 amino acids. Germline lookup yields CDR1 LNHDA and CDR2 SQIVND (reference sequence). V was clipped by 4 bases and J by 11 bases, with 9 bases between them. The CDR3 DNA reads TGTGCCAGTAGTAGGGGCAGGGCCCAGCATTTT. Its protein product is CASSRGRAQHF.

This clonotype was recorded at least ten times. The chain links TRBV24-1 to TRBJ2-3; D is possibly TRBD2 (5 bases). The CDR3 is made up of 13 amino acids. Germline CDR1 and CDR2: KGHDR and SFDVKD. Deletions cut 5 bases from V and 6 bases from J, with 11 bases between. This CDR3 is CATSGGLSDTQYF. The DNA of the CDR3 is TGTGCCACCAGTGGAGGGCTCTCCGATACGCAGTATTTT.

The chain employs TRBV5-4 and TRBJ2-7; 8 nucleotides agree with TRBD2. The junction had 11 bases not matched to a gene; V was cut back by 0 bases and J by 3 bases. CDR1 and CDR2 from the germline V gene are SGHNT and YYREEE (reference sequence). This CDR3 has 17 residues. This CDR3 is CASSLVRGGRVSYEQYF. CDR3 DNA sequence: TGTGCCAGCAGCTTGGTCCGGGGGGGCAGGGTGAGCTACGAGCAGTACTTC.